This T cell receptor beta chain was identified during a study of shared clonotypes between healthy human individuals. A word on this clone: What it binds is unknown.

Naive CD4+ cells were CD45RA-selected; the remaining cells were memory. Assay used: immunoSEQ multiplex PCR; TCRdb lists only in-frame clones, some missing. The sample gives about 600,000 clones, less than 98% of which show up once; about 0.057% is in the top ten. Study results and caveats: There were few donors, and this limited the genetic and exposure-history diversity represented. It was expected that sequencing depth would affect clonotype sharing among donors.

The ends lost 0 bases at V and 5 bases at J; junction bases unmatched: 7. The germline V gene encodes CDR1 SGDLS and CDR2 YYNGEE. The CDR3 length is 15 residues. The receptor was derived from a woman aged 25 to 39 in good health. Sequences were obtained from naive CD4+ T cells sorted from blood. Subset given: CD45RA+ positively selected. The rearrangement joins TRBV9 to TRBJ2-5; TRBD2 aligns across 7 bases. Here the CDR3 DNA reads TGTGCCAGCAGCGTAGTAGGGCAGGGAGGGGAGACCCAGTACTTC. This translates into CASSVVGQGGETQYF.